This is a list of T cell receptor beta chains from one sample in a study of yellow fever vaccine responses in identical twins. TCRdb re-called the RT-PCR reads through MiXCR, storing one row per CDR3 protein. The sample lists approximately 16,000 distinct CDR3 sequences; roughly 80% were seen once. The source was T cells from blood (PBMCs), unsorted or a sorted subset (not recorded which), collected before or after yellow fever vaccination (not recorded which). The receptors originated from a woman between 18 and 30 years old who received the yellow fever vaccine. CDR3s include the opening cysteine and the closing phenylalanine or tryptophan. Only some rows state a clone size, as once, few, many or a class for expanded clones.

CDR3 protein: CASSLDRETSDEQFF; clone size: NA; J gene: TRBJ2-1; V gene: TRBV7-9
CDR3 protein: CASSISGPSTDTQYF; clone size: NA; J gene: TRBJ2-3; V gene: TRBV7-2
CDR3 protein: CATYGTSGDNFSYNEQFF; clone size: NA; J gene: TRBJ2-1; V gene: TRBV24-1
CDR3 protein: CSAGRVRGGYTF; clone size: NA; J gene: TRBJ1-2; V gene: TRBV29-1
CDR3 protein: CATSDPGQGYGYTF; clone size: few; J gene: TRBJ1-2; V gene: TRBV24-1
CDR3 protein: CSVRSGRAYNEQFF; clone size: NA; J gene: TRBJ2-1; V gene: TRBV29-1
CDR3 protein: CASSPAPSILETQYF; clone size: NA; J gene: TRBJ2-5; V gene: TRBV18
CDR3 protein: CASSSDYRGYEQYF; clone size: NA; J gene: TRBJ2-7; V gene: TRBV6-2/TRBV6-3
CDR3 protein: CASSLRTSGALGREQFF; clone size: NA; J gene: TRBJ2-1; V gene: TRBV11-1
CDR3 protein: CASSLLRSGSYEQYF; clone size: NA; J gene: TRBJ2-7; V gene: TRBV27
CDR3 protein: CASSSRGEQFF; clone size: NA; J gene: TRBJ2-1; V gene: TRBV19
CDR3 protein: CASSDSGRTAEAFF; clone size: few; J gene: TRBJ1-1; V gene: TRBV6-4
CDR3 protein: CASRGTDTQYF; clone size: NA; J gene: TRBJ2-3; V gene: TRBV28
CDR3 protein: CASSVSSGYNEQFF; clone size: NA; J gene: TRBJ2-1; V gene: TRBV9
CDR3 protein: CASSGRQGNSPLHF; clone size: once; J gene: TRBJ1-6; V gene: TRBV6-1
CDR3 protein: CASSWGPPSGRVSYEQYF; clone size: few; J gene: TRBJ2-7; V gene: TRBV7-6
CDR3 protein: CATSSSLSGTGAYEQYF; clone size: NA; J gene: TRBJ2-7; V gene: TRBV15
CDR3 protein: CASSYSYGETYEQYF; clone size: NA; J gene: TRBJ2-7; V gene: TRBV6-5